Below, 19 T cell receptor beta chains from the same sample are listed, as sequenced in a study of T cells in Graves' hyperthyroidism and ophthalmopathy. Regions amplified from RNA transcripts were the TCR beta CDR3 regions. HTBI primers were employed in a first-round RT-PCR of the TCR CDR3. TCRdb re-derived calls from the multiplex PCR reads in MiXCR, one entry per CDR3 protein. The sample contains approximately 370,000 distinct CDR3 sequences, roughly a sixth of which appear only once. Sequences were obtained from blood. The origin of the receptors is a woman in her twenties or thirties with Graves' hyperthyroidism that later progressed to Graves' ophthalmopathy.

This clonotype was seen ten or more times. The genes are TRBV20-1 and TRBJ2-7; tentatively, D is TRBD1 (6 bases). Germline V lookup: CDR1 DFQATT, CDR2 SNEGSKA (reference sequence). This CDR3 is 15 amino acids long. Trimming stripped 6 bases from V and 2 bases from J, with 20 bases between. The CDR3 DNA follows: TGCAGTGCCAAGGGGTTGTTCGCAGGGGCCTACGAGCAGTACTTC. It specifies CSAKGLFAGAYEQYF.

This clonotype was observed a few times. The chain combines TRBV29-1 with TRBJ2-5; D could derive from TRBD1 or TRBD2 (6 bases each). The CDR3 is 12 amino acids. Looked up from germline, CDR1 is SQVTM and CDR2 is ANQGSEA. Trimming cost V 6 bases and J 5 bases, with 13 bases left between them. CDR3 sequence (DNA): TGCAGCGTCAAACAGGGAGGCGAGACCCAGTACTTC. Translating gives CSVKQGGETQYF.

On this clonotype itself: This may stem from a read error, because a much larger clone lies one nucleotide away. The chain uses TRBV27 and TRBJ2-7; 9 nucleotides line up with TRBD2. With 7 bases clipped from V and 3 bases from J, the junction kept 7 bases outside the gene matches. There are 14 residues in the CDR3. Germline lookup yields CDR1 MNHEY and CDR2 SMNVEV (reference sequence). CDR3 in amino acids: CASKGLAPIYEQYF. In nucleotides, the CDR3 is TGTGCCAGCAAAGGACTAGCGCCTATCTACGAGCAGTACTTC.

This clonotype was seen a few times. The CDR3, as DNA: TGCGCCAGCAGCTTGCGGTCAGACTTTGGGGCCGGGGAGCTGTTTTTT. Protein sequence: CASSLRSDFGAGELFF. The chain links TRBV5-1 to TRBJ2-2, with D uncertain. The V gene's germline CDR1 is SGHRS and CDR2 YFSETQ. This CDR3 comprises 16 residues. Trimming removed 1 base from V and 6 bases from J, with 16 bases in between.

The chain couples TRBV29-1 to TRBJ1-1; D is perhaps TRBD1 (5 bases). The V end was cut by 7 bases, the J end by 4 bases, with 16 bases between. CDR1 is SQVTM and CDR2 is ANQGSEA in the germline V gene. The CDR3 is 13 residues long. The CDR3 region is CSALGVSVTEAFF. CDR3 bases: TGCAGCGCCCTGGGGGTTTCGGTCACTGAAGCTTTCTTT.

Note on this clonotype: A much larger clone differs from this one at a single base, so this may be a read error. This rearrangement joins TRBV28 to TRBJ2-5, with TRBD1 identical over 7 bases. The CDR3 is 15 residues long. Germline CDR1 reads MDHEN; CDR2 reads SYDVKM. J gave up 5 bases and V 6 bases, and 12 bases lay outside the gene matches. DNA of the CDR3: TGTGCCAGCAGCTCCGAGACAGGGACGATCGAGACCCAGTACTTC. Amino acid sequence: CASSSETGTIETQYF.

This clonotype has a count of ten or more. The genes are TRBV24-1 and TRBJ2-1; tentatively, D is TRBD2 (6 bases). Germline CDR1 KGHDR, CDR2 SFDVKD. CDR3 length: 17 residues. V dropped 3 bases and J dropped 1 base, with 15 bases sitting between them. The chain's CDR3 is CATSDRDSTMSYNEQFF. In nucleotides, the CDR3 is TGTGCCACCAGTGATCGGGACTCAACGATGTCCTACAATGAGCAGTTCTTC.

This clonotype was detected many times. The rearrangement links TRBV4-1 to TRBJ1-4, with D maybe TRBD1 (5 bases). The V end lost 1 base, the J end lost 6 bases, and 12 bases lay between the germline ends. The CDR3 has 15 residues. CDR1 MGHRA and CDR2 YSYEKL come from the germline V gene. CDR3 in amino acids: CASSQVGQGHEKLFF. The CDR3 region has the DNA TGCGCCAGCAGCCAAGTTGGCCAGGGACATGAAAAACTGTTTTTT.

This clonotype was counted at least ten times. CDR3 protein: CASSLNRPTTYSNQPQHF. The CDR3 nucleotides read TGTGCCAGCAGTTTAAACAGACCAACTACATATAGCAATCAGCCCCAGCATTTT. The rearrangement joins TRBV12-3 or TRBV12-4 to TRBJ1-5; D gene ambiguous. Trimming cost V 2 bases and J 0 bases, with 17 bases left between them. The CDR3 extends over 18 amino acids.

This clonotype was detected ten times or more. CDR3 DNA sequence: TGTGCCAGCAGCTTCATGTACGAGCAGTACTTC. This translates into CASSFMYEQYF. J is TRBJ2-7 and V is TRBV7-9; no clear D gene. This CDR3 has 11 amino acids. CDR1 is SEHNR, CDR2 FQNEAQ, per germline (reference sequence). Trimming removed 3 bases at V and 4 bases at J, with 4 bases between.

This clonotype occurred many times. V and J are TRBV2 and TRBJ2-1; D is ambiguous. V was cut by 2 bases and J by 6 bases, with 8 bases left in between. The length of the CDR3 is 13 residues. CDR1 is SNHLY, CDR2 FYNNEI, per germline. The CDR3 loop reads CASSESQVNEQFF. The CDR3 bases are TGTGCCAGCAGTGAAAGTCAAGTCAATGAGCAGTTCTTC.

In its sample, this clonotype was seen many times. V is TRBV28 and J is TRBJ2-2, with D perhaps matching TRBD1 or TRBD2 (6 bases each). The CDR3 is made up of 15 amino acids. The ends were cut back, 4 bases at V and 7 bases at J, with 16 bases in the middle. From germline, CDR1 is MDHEN and CDR2 SYDVKM. The CDR3 loop is CASSSEGGRIGELFF. DNA of the CDR3: TGTGCCAGCAGTTCGGAAGGGGGGAGGATCGGGGAGCTGTTTTTT.

This clonotype has only a few counts. This clone may be a read error of a much larger clone one base away. The CDR3 end shows no conserved phenylalanine or tryptophan, and so a read error is likely. The V gene is TRBV15, the J gene TRBJ1-1; no clear D gene. The germline V gene has CDR1 LNHNV and CDR2 YYDKDF (reference sequence). The germline V and J ends were trimmed by 0 bases and 2 bases, with 10 bases remaining between them. The CDR3 spans 15 residues. As DNA, the CDR3 is TGTGCCACCAGCAGAGAGATGTCGGGAAACACTGAAGCTTTCGTT. It specifies CATSREMSGNTEAFV.

This clonotype was counted at least ten times. V gene TRBV3-1 combines with J gene TRBJ2-1; 8 bases map to TRBD2. CDR1 LGHDT and CDR2 YNNKEL come from the germline V gene (reference sequence). The CDR3 is made up of 16 amino acids. After removal of 4 bases from V and 3 bases from J, the junction contained 8 bases not matched to a gene. CDR3: CASSPEMAGGYNEQFF. CDR3 DNA: TGTGCCAGCAGCCCCGAGATGGCGGGGGGCTACAATGAGCAGTTCTTC.

V is TRBV6-1 and J is TRBJ1-1; D is unclear. The CDR3 totals 18 residues. CDR1 and CDR2 from the germline V gene are MNHNS and SASEGT. V was clipped by 7 bases and J by 6 bases, with 30 bases between them. CDR3 DNA sequence: TGTGCCAGCATCCAAAACCCCACCCTGGCAGGCGAGCCATCTGAAGCTTTCTTT. Its protein is CASIQNPTLAGEPSEAFF.

This clonotype was seen many times. V gene TRBV27 combines with J gene TRBJ1-2; 7 bases line up with TRBD1. The CDR3 covers 14 residues. The ends lost 5 bases at V and 8 bases at J; junction bases unmatched: 11. CDR1 and CDR2 from the germline V gene are MNHEY and SMNVEV (reference sequence). The CDR3 loop reads CASSGRDRVGGYTF. In DNA, the CDR3 is TGTGCCAGCAGTGGCCGAGACAGGGTCGGAGGCTACACCTTC.

A few counts support this clonotype. This chain uses TRBV14 with TRBJ2-4; weak D call: TRBD1 (5 bases). The CDR3 is 17 amino acids. CDR1 is SGHDN and CDR2 is FVKESK in the germline V gene. V shed 6 bases and J shed 0 bases, with 18 bases lying between them. The CDR3: CASSERLGDEAKNIQYF. The CDR3 DNA reads as TGTGCCAGCAGTGAAAGGTTAGGGGATGAAGCCAAAAACATTCAGTACTTC.

This clonotype was observed at least ten times. V is TRBV14 and J is TRBJ1-1, with 7 bases identical to TRBD1. With V trimmed by 3 bases and J by 0 bases, 4 bases remained unmatched. This CDR3 region has 15 residues. From germline, CDR1 is SGHDN and CDR2 FVKESK. CDR3: CASSQLQGMNTEAFF. CDR3 nucleotide sequence: TGTGCCAGCAGCCAGTTACAGGGGATGAACACTGAAGCTTTCTTT.

This sequence joins TRBV2 and TRBJ1-1, with a tentative D call TRBD1 (5 bases). Per germline, CDR1 SNHLY and CDR2 FYNNEI. The CDR3 length is 12 residues. The germline V and J ends were trimmed by 10 bases and 5 bases, with 14 bases remaining between them. The CDR3 DNA follows: TGTGCCACCCTGGGGGTTCGGACTGAAGCTTTCTTT. This translates into CATLGVRTEAFF.